This T cell receptor (beta chain) was captured in a study of graft-versus-host responses after intestinal transplantation. The overall study: Recipients had transplants, and these were multivisceral, liver-intestinal, or isolated intestinal. The study gave all recipients anti-thymocyte globulin induction, then tacrolimus and steroids for 2 to 3 years. General study points: Recipient marrow showed GvH clones, some seen first in ileum or blood. Peak GvH clone levels in circulation were associated with early post-transplant HvG declines.

In its sample, this clone was seen a few times. V lost 0 bases to trimming and J lost 2 bases, with 15 bases between them. The CDR3 length is 16 residues. Germline V lookup: CDR1 SGHRS, CDR2 YFSETQ. Irradiated stimulators labeled with violet dye, about 200,000 in number, were plated with about 200,000 CFSE-labeled responders. TCRdb's copy holds only in-frame clones and misses some; the assay was immunoSEQ multiplex PCR. The sample contains 20,000 to 25,000 clones, roughly 30% of which appear only once. V is TRBV5-1 and J is TRBJ2-7; no clear D. The source of this sequence is a human patient who received an intestinal transplant. The material was alloreactive CD8+ T cells from a mixed lymphocyte reaction culture, obtained before intestinal transplant. Subset defined: CFSE-low proliferating T cells sorted from approximately 6-day pre-transplant mixed lymphocyte reaction (GvH or HvG direction). The CDR3 sequence: CASSLDNSFLAYEQYF. In nucleotides, the CDR3 is TGCGCCAGCAGCTTGGACAATTCTTTTTTAGCCTACGAGCAGTACTTC. Variable domain in full (rest from reference TRBV5-1 and TRBJ2-7): KAGVTQTPRYLIKTRGQQVTLSCSPISGHRSVSWYQQTPGQGLQFLFEYFSETQRNKGNFPGRFSGRQFSNSRSEMNVSTLELGDSALYLCASSLDNSFLAYEQYFGPGTRLTVT.